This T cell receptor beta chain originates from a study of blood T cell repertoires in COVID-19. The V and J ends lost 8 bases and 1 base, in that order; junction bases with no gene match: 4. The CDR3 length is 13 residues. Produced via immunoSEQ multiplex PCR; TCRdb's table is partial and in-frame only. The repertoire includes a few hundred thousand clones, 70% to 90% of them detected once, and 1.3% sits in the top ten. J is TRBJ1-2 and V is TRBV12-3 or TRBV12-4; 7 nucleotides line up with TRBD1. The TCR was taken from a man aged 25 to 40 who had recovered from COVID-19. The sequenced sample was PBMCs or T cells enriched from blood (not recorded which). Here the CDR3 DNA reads TGTGCCAGCGGATGGGACAGTAACTATGGCTACACCTTC. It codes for CASGWDSNYGYTF.